A single sample is the source of the 10 T cell receptor beta chains below, sequenced in a study of early T cells in non-severe SARS-CoV-2 infection (dated by TCRdb to the early 2020s). Receptor libraries were prepared by 5' RACE. The sequencing machine was a NextSeq 500. In TCRdb, the public reads were trimmed at Q25 with fastp and aligned with MiXCR, with productive beta chains retained. Entries that share a CDR3 protein sequence are merged under the most common genes and DNA. Counted in this sample were some 23,000 distinct CDR3 sequences; about 5.6% of them appeared once. The ten largest clones capture over 8.5% of the sample. Sequenced material: whole blood. The source is an adult who was a healthcare worker with PCR-confirmed SARS-CoV-2 infection or an uninfected control (not recorded which).

This clonotype was picked up a small number of times. The chain couples TRBV15 to TRBJ2-3; no clear D. V lost 5 bases to trimming and J lost 5 bases, with 8 bases between them. This CDR3 is built from 12 residues. Germline V CDR1 and CDR2: LNHNV, YYDKDF (reference sequence). The DNA of the CDR3 is TGTGCCACCAGCGGTAGTAAAGATACGCAGTATTTT. The encoded protein is CATSGSKDTQYF.

The chain joins TRBV18 to TRBJ2-7; perhaps TRBD1 as D (6 bases). Germline V lookup: CDR1 KGHSH, CDR2 LQKENI. CDR3 length: 14 amino acids. The ends were cut back, 5 bases at V and 3 bases at J, with 14 bases in the middle. The CDR3 DNA reads as TGTGCCAGCTCAGTCCAGGGGAATGGCTACGAGCAGTACTTC. It yields the protein CASSVQGNGYEQYF.

The table lists this clonotype with a few counts. The chain carries TRBV7-6 and TRBJ2-5; 7 bases are a match to TRBD1. This CDR3 spans 15 amino acids. V lost 5 bases, J lost 3 bases, and 9 bases stayed unmatched. The germline V gene has CDR1 SGHVS and CDR2 FNYEAQ. The CDR3 loop reads CASSTPTGSKETQYF. The CDR3 DNA reads TGTGCCAGCAGCACCCCGACAGGGTCGAAAGAGACCCAGTACTTC.

This clonotype came up many times. The rearrangement uses TRBV6-2 or TRBV6-3 and TRBJ1-1; unclear D gene. V was trimmed by 5 bases and J by 1 base, leaving 14 bases between them. The CDR3 length is 15 residues. CDR1 and CDR2 from the germline V gene are MNHEY and SVGEGT. The CDR3 loop reads CASSDHGSTNTEAFF. The CDR3 DNA follows: TGTGCCAGCAGTGACCATGGAAGTACGAACACTGAAGCTTTCTTT.

In its sample, this clonotype was seen many times. This chain connects TRBV5-6 to TRBJ2-5; TRBD2 aligns across 7 bases. The length of the CDR3 is 19 residues. The V gene end was trimmed by 3 bases and the J gene end by 7 bases; junction bases not matched to a gene: 24. Germline V gene sequence: CDR1 SGHDT, CDR2 YYEEEE. The CDR3 DNA reads as TGTGCCAGCAGCTCGAATCCGGTTAGCAGGAGCCTTTGGGAGGGGACCCAGTACTTC. Translation gives CASSSNPVSRSLWEGTQYF. The full variable domain, in which reference TRBV5-6 and TRBJ2-5 provide the parts outside the CDR3, is DAGVTQSPTHLIKTRGQQVTLRCSPKSGHDTVSWYQQALGQGPQFIFQYYEEEERQRGNFPDRFSGHQFPNYSSELNVNALLLGDSALYLCASSSNPVSRSLWEGTQYFGPGTRLLVL.

There are a few counts of this clonotype. V usage is TRBV20-1 and J usage is TRBJ2-1, with a possible D match to TRBD1 (6 bases). Germline V gene lookup returns CDR1 DFQATT and CDR2 SNEGSKA (reference sequence). The germline V and J ends were trimmed by 0 bases and 4 bases, with 16 bases remaining between them. CDR3 length: 16 residues. The CDR3, as DNA: TGCAGTGCTAGAGACCGAGGGGGAGCAAGGTACAATGAGCAGTTCTTC. Amino acids: CSARDRGGARYNEQFF.

This clonotype was seen repeatedly, ten times or more. The chain links TRBV7-9 to TRBJ2-1; D could derive from TRBD1 or TRBD2 (5 bases each). The germline V gene encodes CDR1 SEHNR and CDR2 FQNEAQ (reference sequence). CDR3 length: 14 residues. The V end lost 5 bases, the J end lost 0 bases, and 8 bases lay between the germline ends. DNA for the CDR3: TGTGCCAGCAGCCGGGACCTCTCCTACAATGAGCAGTTCTTC. Translated, it gives CASSRDLSYNEQFF. The full variable domain, in which reference TRBV7-9 and TRBJ2-1 provide the parts outside the CDR3, is DTGVSQNPRHKITKRGQNVTFRCDPISEHNRLYWYRQTLGQGPEFLTYFQNEAQLEKSRLLSDRFSAERPKGSFSTLEIQRTEQGDSAMYLCASSRDLSYNEQFFGPGTRLTVL.

This clonotype was counted at least ten times. The chain couples TRBV4-3 to TRBJ2-3; no definite D call. V lost 0 bases and J 6 bases, leaving 19 bases between the germline ends. This CDR3 comprises 17 residues. Germline CDR1 reads LGHNA; CDR2 reads YSLEER. The CDR3 sequence: CASSQDRGEGFGDTQYF. In DNA, the CDR3 is TGCGCCAGCAGCCAAGATAGAGGCGAAGGCTTTGGGGATACGCAGTATTTT.

This clonotype was recorded many times. The rearrangement joins TRBV29-1 to TRBJ2-7; D might be TRBD1 or TRBD2, each matching 5 bases. Germline V lookup: CDR1 SQVTM, CDR2 ANQGSEA. There are 11 residues in the CDR3. V dropped 4 bases and J dropped 4 bases, with 8 bases sitting between them. CDR3 bases: TGCAGCGTTGGGGGGTTATACGAGCAGTACTTC. It is translated as CSVGGLYEQYF.

This clonotype was seen ten or more times. The genes are TRBV25-1 and TRBJ2-1, with TRBD1 as a possible D gene (6 bases). The length of the CDR3 is 16 residues. Germline lookup yields CDR1 MGHDK and CDR2 SYGVNS. With 7 bases removed from V and 5 bases from J, the gap between germline ends came to 21 bases. The CDR3 DNA is TGTGCCAGCAACGAAGGGCTGGGGGCTGGTAACAATGAGCAGTTCTTC. Its protein product is CASNEGLGAGNNEQFF.